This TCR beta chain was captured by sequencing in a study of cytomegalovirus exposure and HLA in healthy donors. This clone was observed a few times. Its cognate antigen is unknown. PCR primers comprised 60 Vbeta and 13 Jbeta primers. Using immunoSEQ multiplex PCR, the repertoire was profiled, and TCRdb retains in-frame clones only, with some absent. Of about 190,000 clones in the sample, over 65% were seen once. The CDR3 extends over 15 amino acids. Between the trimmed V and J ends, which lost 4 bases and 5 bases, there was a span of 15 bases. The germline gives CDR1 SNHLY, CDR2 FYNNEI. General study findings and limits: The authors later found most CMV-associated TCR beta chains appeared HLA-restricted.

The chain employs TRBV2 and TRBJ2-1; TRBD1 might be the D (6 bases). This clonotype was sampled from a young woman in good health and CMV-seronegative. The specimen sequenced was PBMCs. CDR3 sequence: CASSGFGTTNNEQFF. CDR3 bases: TGTGCCAGCAGTGGATTCGGGACAACCAACAATGAGCAGTTCTTC.